The 23 T cell receptor beta chains reported below all come from one sample, sequenced in a study of vaccination and CD4 T cells after COVID-19. Sequence data for DNA of cultured CD4+ T cells were generated by the Oncomine TCR Beta short-read assay. From the PCR reads, TCRdb called clonotypes with MiXCR, one entry per CDR3 protein. Altogether some 21,000 distinct CDR3 sequences are present, 45% to 55% being singletons, with the ten largest covering approximately 13%. This sample's time point: late sampling 161 to 241 days after vaccination in a few convalescent patients. Noted treatment: roughly 10-day PBMC culture with coronavirus spike peptide pools or control peptides (ViraFEST assay). The antigens of these receptors remain unknown. This sample comprised CD4+ T cells from blood, cultured in vitro, obtained about 7 months after SARS-CoV-2 vaccination. Every receptor here comes from a human donor who had recovered from COVID-19.

The CDR3 region has the DNA TGTGCCAGCAGCTTACAGTCTAATGAGCAGTTCTTC. This codes for CASSLQSNEQFF. The chain combines TRBV6-1 with TRBJ2-1; D not certain. In germline, CDR1 is MNHNS, CDR2 SASEGT. The CDR3 consists of 12 residues. V lost 6 bases and J 7 bases, leaving 10 bases between the germline ends.

CDR3 nucleotides: TGTGCCACCAGCAGAAACAGGGGTCCTACTGAAGCTTTCTTT. Amino acid sequence: CATSRNRGPTEAFF. The chain carries TRBV15 and TRBJ1-1; 7 bases line up with TRBD1. Germline V gene lookup returns CDR1 LNHNV and CDR2 YYDKDF (reference sequence). V shed 2 bases, J shed 5 bases, and the junction held 5 bases outside the gene matches. There are 14 residues in the CDR3.

This clonotype showed up just a few times. The chain couples TRBV6-4 to TRBJ2-3, with 8 bases lining up with TRBD2. Per germline, CDR1 MRHNA and CDR2 SNTAGT. V lost 4 bases to trimming and J lost 3 bases; unmatched junction nucleotides: 3. The length of the CDR3 is 14 residues. The CDR3 bases are TGTGCCAGCAGTGCGGGAGGGGAGACAGATACGCAGTATTTT. Translated: CASSAGGETDTQYF.

This clonotype was recorded only once. A read error likely explains this, since a far larger clone differs by one base. CDR3 loop: CANSLERDHYEQYF. In DNA, the CDR3 is TGTGCCAACAGCTTAGAAAGGGACCACTACGAGCAGTACTTC. The J gene is TRBJ2-7, the V gene TRBV7-9; D may match TRBD1 or TRBD2 (5 bases each). The germline V gene has CDR1 SEHNR and CDR2 FQNEAQ (reference sequence). CDR3 length equals 14 residues.

The chain carries TRBV15 and TRBJ2-2; tentatively, D is TRBD1 (7 bases). The V end lost 3 bases, the J end lost 0 bases, and 14 bases lay between the germline ends. Germline V gene data show CDR1 as LNHNV and CDR2 as YYDKDF (reference sequence). The CDR3 is 17 amino acids. The CDR3 here is CATSSQGGTANTGELFF. CDR3 DNA sequence: TGTGCCACCAGCAGTCAGGGCGGGACAGCGAACACCGGGGAGCTGTTTTTT.

The V gene is TRBV6-2 or TRBV6-3, the J gene TRBJ1-5, with D uncertain. The ends were cut back, 5 bases at V and 0 bases at J, with 8 bases in the middle. Germline V lookup: CDR1 MNHEY, CDR2 SVGEGT. This CDR3 spans 14 amino acids. Here the CDR3 reads CASSRTVSNQPQHF. The CDR3 nucleotides are TGTGCCAGCAGTCGGACGGTTAGCAATCAGCCCCAGCATTTT.

By sample share, this clonotype is medium-sized. In nucleotides, the CDR3 is TGTGCCAGCTCCCAGCGGGGTCAGGGCAATCAGCCCCAGCATTTT. Encoded protein: CASSQRGQGNQPQHF. The rearrangement uses TRBV18 and TRBJ1-5; D gene ambiguous. The CDR3 totals 15 residues. Trimming pared 6 bases from V and 2 bases from J, leaving 14 bases between. Germline CDR1 is KGHSH and CDR2 is LQKENI.

This chain connects TRBV20-1 to TRBJ1-2, with D unclear. Trimming shortened V by 3 bases and J by 9 bases, and 17 bases separated the two germline ends. CDR1 DFQATT and CDR2 SNEGSKA come from the germline V gene (reference sequence). The CDR3 has 13 amino acids. CDR3 DNA sequence: TGCAGTGCTAGGGGAGGGAGCGGCCAAAGCTACACCTTC. Protein sequence: CSARGGSGQSYTF.

The chain is built from TRBV5-4 and TRBJ2-3, with D uncertain. This CDR3 comprises 8 residues. Germline CDR1 is SGHNT and CDR2 is YYREEE (reference sequence). V lost 6 bases to trimming and J lost 10 bases, with 3 bases between them. The CDR3 region is CASNAQYF. As DNA, the CDR3 is TGTGCCAGCAATGCGCAGTATTTT.

This chain connects TRBV6-1 to TRBJ2-1; 7 nucleotides agree with TRBD1. Germline V gene lookup returns CDR1 MNHNS and CDR2 SASEGT. The CDR3 contains 15 residues. V lost 9 bases, J lost 1 base, and 9 bases stayed unmatched. Here the CDR3 DNA reads TGTGCCAGTCGGCCTTACAGGGGTTCCTACAATGAGCAGTTCTTC. This gives the protein CASRPYRGSYNEQFF.

This chain joins TRBV27 and TRBJ1-1; D unclear. The V gene's germline CDR1 is MNHEY and CDR2 SMNVEV (reference sequence). The ends were cut back, 5 bases at V and 7 bases at J, with 11 bases in the middle. This CDR3 comprises 12 residues. The CDR3 reads CASSHRVLEAFF. In nucleotides, the CDR3 is TGTGCCAGCAGTCACCGGGTGCTTGAAGCTTTCTTT.

This chain uses TRBV11-2 with TRBJ1-2, with 9 bases matching TRBD1. CDR3 length: 14 residues. Germline values: CDR1 SGHAT, CDR2 FQNNGV. J was trimmed by 5 bases and V by 5 bases; bases with no gene match: 6. CDR3 DNA: TGTGCCAGCAGCCGGGACAGGGTGGGGTATGGCTACACCTTC. Translating gives CASSRDRVGYGYTF.

J is TRBJ1-6 and V is TRBV20-1; D is unclear. Germline CDR1 is DFQATT and CDR2 is SNEGSKA (reference sequence). Trimming cost V 6 bases and J 13 bases, with 16 bases left between them. The CDR3 contains 12 residues. The CDR3 region has the DNA TGCAGTGCGTTAACCCAAGGCGAGCCCCTCCACTTT. Translated, it gives CSALTQGEPLHF.

This chain connects TRBV10-1 to TRBJ2-5; D is perhaps TRBD1 (6 bases). Germline V gene lookup returns CDR1 WNHNN and CDR2 SYGVQD (reference sequence). Deletions cut 5 bases from V and 1 base from J, with 17 bases between. The CDR3 totals 16 residues. The CDR3 DNA follows: TGCGCCAGCAGTCCGTGGGGGCTAGCCCTCCAAGAGACCCAGTACTTC. Residues: CASSPWGLALQETQYF.

The chain joins TRBV20-1 to TRBJ1-1; TRBD1 agrees at 8 bases. With V trimmed by 0 bases and J by 2 bases, 14 bases remained unmatched. Germline CDR1 and CDR2: DFQATT and SNEGSKA (reference sequence). The CDR3 runs to 18 residues. The CDR3 is CSARDSGQGLWGNTEAFF. In nucleotides, the CDR3 is TGCAGTGCTAGAGATTCCGGACAGGGTCTCTGGGGAAACACTGAAGCTTTCTTT.

The rearrangement links TRBV7-9 to TRBJ1-2; perhaps TRBD1 as D (6 bases). There are 16 residues in the CDR3. Looked up from germline, CDR1 is SEHNR and CDR2 is FQNEAQ (reference sequence). V was trimmed by 2 bases and J by 2 bases, leaving 15 bases between them. Here the CDR3 DNA reads TGTGCCAGCAGCTTATGGGGGGCGCGGAGGAACTATGGCTACACCTTC. As protein: CASSLWGARRNYGYTF.

For the CDR3, the DNA is TGCAGTGCTAGATCAACAGGGGAAGCTTTCTTT. It encodes CSARSTGEAFF. The chain couples TRBV20-1 to TRBJ1-1, with D maybe TRBD1 (6 bases). The CDR3 has 11 amino acids. In germline, CDR1 is DFQATT, CDR2 SNEGSKA (reference sequence). Trimming removed 2 bases from V and 8 bases from J, with 9 bases in between.

This rearrangement joins TRBV5-8 to TRBJ2-3, with no clear D. V lost 4 bases and J lost 6, with 15 bases in between. This CDR3 spans 14 amino acids. In germline, CDR1 is SGHTS, CDR2 YDEGEE. CDR3 amino acids: CASSPLLVTDTQYF. In nucleotides, the CDR3 is TGTGCCAGCAGCCCACTCCTCGTAACGGATACGCAGTATTTT.

This rearrangement joins TRBV19 to TRBJ1-2, with 8 bases lining up with TRBD1. Per the germline V gene, CDR1 is LNHDA and CDR2 is SQIVND (reference sequence). CDR3 size: 16 residues. The V gene end was trimmed by 5 bases and the J gene end by 3 bases; junction bases not matched to a gene: 11. The CDR3 loop reads CASSQYPGQGDYGYTF. The CDR3 DNA sequence: TGTGCCAGTAGTCAATATCCCGGACAGGGAGACTATGGCTACACCTTC.

V is TRBV20-1 and J is TRBJ2-7; tentatively, D is TRBD1 (6 bases). Trimming pared 4 bases from V and 4 bases from J, leaving 17 bases between. This CDR3 comprises 14 residues. The V gene's germline CDR1 is DFQATT and CDR2 SNEGSKA (reference sequence). CDR3 in amino acids: CSANSGAGEYEQYF. CDR3 bases: TGCAGTGCTAACTCAGGGGCAGGGGAATACGAGCAGTACTTC.

The chain uses TRBV7-6 and TRBJ2-1; possible D gene TRBD2, 5 bases. Germline V gene lookup returns CDR1 SGHVS and CDR2 FNYEAQ. V shed 4 bases and J shed 3 bases, with 7 bases lying between them. The CDR3 contains 13 residues. In DNA, the CDR3 is TGTGCCAGCAGCTCCCGGGACTACAATGAGCAGTTCTTC. Translated, it gives CASSSRDYNEQFF. Complete variable domain (other parts from reference TRBV7-6 and TRBJ2-1): GAGVSQSPRYKVTKRGQDVALRCDPISGHVSLYWYRQALGQGPEFLTYFNYEAQQDKSGLPNDRFSAERPEGSISTLTIQRTEQRDSAMYRCASSSRDYNEQFFGPGTRLTVL.

In this sample, this clonotype turned up a few times. The chain carries TRBV6-1 and TRBJ1-2; TRBD1 might be the D (5 bases). The germline V gene encodes CDR1 MNHNS and CDR2 SASEGT. Trimming cost V 8 bases and J 4 bases, with 11 bases left between them. This CDR3 has 12 amino acids. CDR3 sequence reads: CASGRDSYGYTF. As DNA, the CDR3 is TGTGCCAGCGGGCGAGACAGCTATGGCTACACCTTC.

V and J are TRBV7-9 and TRBJ1-2; 9 bases agree with TRBD1. Germline V CDR1 and CDR2: SEHNR, FQNEAQ (reference sequence). This CDR3 has 16 amino acids. V lost 6 bases and J lost 4; bases outside the gene matches: 12. CDR3 nucleotides: TGTGCCAGCAGTTCCAAACAGGGGGCCGGAATCTATGGCTACACCTTC. It yields the protein CASSSKQGAGIYGYTF.